The 18 T cell receptor beta chains listed next were all sequenced from one sample in a study of cytomegalovirus exposure and HLA in healthy donors. Both 60 Vbeta primers and 13 Jbeta primers went into the PCR. Repertoires were generated with immunoSEQ multiplex PCR, while TCRdb's copy carries only in-frame clones and drops some. The sample has 150,000 to 190,000 clones; around 75% are singletons. Material for sequencing was PBMCs. Source of these receptors: a man aged 18 to 35 in good health and CMV-seronegative.

The CDR3 spells CASSLLAGTGGPGHSPLHF. The CDR3 DNA sequence: TGTGCCAGCAGCTTACTCGCCGGGACAGGGGGCCCTGGGCATTCACCCCTCCACTTT. The chain has TRBV13 and TRBJ1-6; 12 bases line up with TRBD1. The CDR3 totals 19 residues. Per germline, CDR1 PRHDT and CDR2 FYEKMQ (reference sequence). Losses at the gene ends were 2 bases for V and 8 bases for J; bases not matched to a gene: 13.

This clone was seen more than once but under ten times. The CDR3 here is CASSPLGGRDTEAFF. The CDR3 nucleotides are TGTGCCAGCAGTCCCCTCGGGGGGCGCGACACTGAAGCTTTCTTT. The genes are TRBV27 and TRBJ1-1, with D perhaps matching TRBD1 (6 bases). CDR3 length: 15 residues. The V and J ends lost 5 bases and 3 bases respectively, with 16 bases between them. Germline CDR1 MNHEY, CDR2 SMNVEV (reference sequence).

The genes are TRBV4-1 and TRBJ1-2; D is uncertain. Germline CDR1 MGHRA, CDR2 YSYEKL. The length of the CDR3 is 14 residues. The V and J ends lost 4 bases and 7 bases respectively, with 16 bases between them. CDR3 sequence: CASSRIPTAAGYTF. The CDR3 DNA follows: TGCGCCAGCAGCCGAATCCCAACCGCGGCTGGCTACACCTTC.

The chain couples TRBV29-1 to TRBJ2-2; 9 bases agree with TRBD2. V lost 1 base, J lost 5 bases, and 17 bases stayed unmatched. The germline V gene encodes CDR1 SQVTM and CDR2 ANQGSEA. The CDR3 extends over 19 amino acids. CDR3 nucleotide sequence: TGCAGCGTTGAAGTGGGGGTCCATAGCGGGAGTTGGAGTACCGGGGAGCTGTTTTTT. Protein sequence: CSVEVGVHSGSWSTGELFF.

The chain carries TRBV28 and TRBJ2-7, with 11 positions matching TRBD2. CDR1 MDHEN and CDR2 SYDVKM come from the germline V gene. The V and J ends lost 6 bases and 0 bases, in that order; junction bases with no gene match: 4. The CDR3 sequence is 15 residues long. The CDR3 spells CASRPGTSGSYEQYF. Written as DNA, the CDR3 is TGTGCCAGCAGGCCCGGGACTAGCGGCTCCTACGAGCAGTACTTC.

This clone has more than one count but fewer than ten. The J gene is TRBJ1-3, the V gene TRBV7-8; unclear D gene. The CDR3 extends over 13 amino acids. The germline V gene has CDR1 SGHVS and CDR2 FQNEAQ. Trimming cost V 0 bases and J 6 bases, with 6 bases left between them. CDR3 nucleotides: TGTGCCAGCAGCTTAGCTCCCCAAAACACCATATATTTT. It specifies CASSLAPQNTIYF.

The rearrangement links TRBV2 to TRBJ1-1; TRBD1 aligns across 7 bases. V was pared by 7 bases and J by 1 base, with 3 bases of the junction left unmatched. CDR1 is SNHLY and CDR2 is FYNNEI in the germline V gene. The CDR3 spans 13 residues. Written as DNA, the CDR3 is TGTGCCAGCAATCGACAGGGGAACACTGAAGCTTTCTTT. Its translation: CASNRQGNTEAFF.

This chain uses TRBV5-1 with TRBJ2-7, with 10 bases aligning to TRBD2. Looked up from germline, CDR1 is SGHRS and CDR2 is YFSETQ. This CDR3 has 18 amino acids. Losses at the gene ends were 2 bases for V and 1 base for J; bases not matched to a gene: 12. The CDR3 nucleotides are TGCGCCAGCAGCTTCTCCGGGACTAGCGCTCCCTTTTCCTACGAGCAGTACTTC. Translating gives CASSFSGTSAPFSYEQYF.

The CDR3 region has the DNA TGTGCCAGCACCTCCCAGGGACAGGGGAACAATGAGCAGTTCTTC. It codes for CASTSQGQGNNEQFF. The chain joins TRBV2 to TRBJ2-1; 10 positions match TRBD1. The germline gives CDR1 SNHLY, CDR2 FYNNEI. The CDR3 spans 15 residues. V lost 7 bases, J lost 5 bases, and 8 bases stayed unmatched.

This clone has more than one count but fewer than ten. J is TRBJ2-7 and V is TRBV7-2; no clear D. Germline V gives CDR1 SGHTA, CDR2 FQGNSA. The V gene lost 5 bases and the J gene lost 3 bases, with 5 bases spanning the gap. The CDR3 has 11 residues. The chain's CDR3 is CASSPLYEQYF. The CDR3 coding sequence is TGTGCCAGCAGCCCCCTCTACGAGCAGTACTTC.

The chain has TRBV7-9 and TRBJ2-7; 10 bases fit TRBD1. CDR3 length equals 14 residues. Unmatched junction bases numbered 9, after V lost 6 bases and J lost 7 bases. Germline V gene data show CDR1 as SEHNR and CDR2 as FQNEAQ (reference sequence). DNA for the CDR3: TGTGCCAGCAGGACCCTGGGGACAGGGGAGGAGCAGTACTTC. As protein: CASRTLGTGEEQYF.

The chain has TRBV2 and TRBJ2-1; TRBD2 aligns across 14 bases. Trimming removed 6 bases from V and 8 bases from J; junction bases left unmatched: 6. The length of the CDR3 is 15 residues. Germline CDR1 is SNHLY and CDR2 is FYNNEI. The CDR3 reads CASRLGTSGSHEQFF. The CDR3 coding sequence is TGTGCCAGCAGGCTTGGGACTAGCGGGAGCCATGAGCAGTTCTTC.

The V and J genes are TRBV5-1 and TRBJ2-7; 7 bases align to TRBD2. With V trimmed by 0 bases and J by 3 bases, 3 bases remained unmatched. Germline V gives CDR1 SGHRS, CDR2 YFSETQ. The CDR3 length is 14 residues. CDR3 DNA: TGCGCCAGCAGCTTGGTCGGGAGGAACTACGAGCAGTACTTC. As protein: CASSLVGRNYEQYF.

CDR3 nucleotides: TGCGCCAGCAGCCAAGGGCCGGAGACCTACGAGCAGTACTTC. Amino acid sequence: CASSQGPETYEQYF. The rearrangement links TRBV4-3 to TRBJ2-7; no reliable D call. Germline V CDR1 and CDR2: LGHNA, YSLEER. V was pared by 1 base and J by 2 bases, with 9 bases between. The CDR3 consists of 14 residues.

The chain employs TRBV6-5 and TRBJ2-5; D perhaps matches TRBD1 (6 bases). V lost 7 bases and J lost 4, with 16 bases in between. The CDR3 length is 14 residues. Germline loops: CDR1 MNHEY, CDR2 SVGAGI. CDR3 in DNA: TGTGCCAGCACTCGAGACAGGCGTAGAGAGACCCAGTACTTC. This codes for CASTRDRRRETQYF.

This rearrangement joins TRBV30 to TRBJ2-2; 10 bases map to TRBD2. The CDR3 contains 16 residues. V trimming: 0 bases; J trimming: 9 bases; junction bases outside the gene matches: 10. Germline CDR1 is GTSNPN and CDR2 is SVGIG (reference sequence). The chain's CDR3 is CAWSVPGLAIRRELFF. The CDR3 nucleotides are TGTGCCTGGAGTGTACCGGGACTAGCGATCCGCCGGGAGCTGTTTTTT.

This chain links TRBV4-3 with TRBJ2-1; 10 nucleotides align to TRBD2. V was pared by 5 bases and J by 7 bases, with 11 bases of the junction left unmatched. There are 16 residues in the CDR3. From germline, CDR1 is LGHNA and CDR2 YSLEER. CDR3 nucleotides: TGCGCCAGCAGCAGATATCTAGCGGGAGTTTCGAATGAGCAGTTCTTC. Protein product: CASSRYLAGVSNEQFF.

This clone was recorded a few times. The rearrangement uses TRBV28 and TRBJ1-1, with D tentatively TRBD1 (5 bases). Germline-derived CDR1 and CDR2 are MDHEN and SYDVKM. CDR3 length: 15 amino acids. The V and J ends lost 5 bases and 7 bases respectively, with 20 bases between them. CDR3 nucleotide sequence: TGTGCCAGCAGTCTTTCCGGAGGGACCTCCGGTGAAGCTTTCTTT. This translates into CASSLSGGTSGEAFF.